The clone carrying this TCR beta chain has just a few counts. At one end the junction does not follow the germline gene, possibly because of a read error. Assay used: immunoSEQ multiplex PCR; TCRdb lists only in-frame clones, some missing. The repertoire holds about 2 million clones, approximately 95% seen once, with more than 0.95% in the top ten. The data are from a study of shared clonotypes between healthy human individuals. CDR1 and CDR2 (germline): SGHVS, FNYEAQ. The CDR3 is 12 amino acids. Naive CD8 populations comprised CD45RO-negative cells positively selected for CCR7, excluding terminally differentiated effector memory CD45RA+ cells.

This chain connects TRBV7-6 to TRBJ2-7, with 7 bases lining up with TRBD2. The sequencing input was naive CD8+ T cells sorted from blood. This clonotype was sampled from a man aged 18 to 30 in good health. In DNA form, the CDR3 reads TGTGCCAGCAGCCCAGCGGGACCCGGGCTGGAGTTC. Translation gives CASSPAGPGLEF.